Below, 4 T cell receptor beta chains from the same sample are listed, as sequenced in a study of blood T cell repertoires in COVID-19. Only in-frame clones appear in the TCRdb table, and some are missing; sequencing was by immunoSEQ multiplex PCR. The table lists some 240,000 clones, approximately 80% of them singletons, with 1.4% in the top ten. Sequenced input: peripheral blood. The receptor source for this set is a woman between 40 and 50 years old who had recovered from COVID-19.

This chain uses TRBV6-2 or TRBV6-3 with TRBJ2-5; 8 nucleotides match TRBD1. CDR1 and CDR2 from the germline V gene are MNHEY and SVGEGT. The CDR3 is 13 residues long. V lost 2 bases, J lost 7 bases, and 3 bases stayed unmatched. The CDR3 sequence: CASSYQGAGTQYF. CDR3 bases: TGTGCCAGCAGTTACCAGGGGGCTGGGACCCAGTACTTC.

The chain carries TRBV5-1 and TRBJ1-6; perhaps TRBD1 as D (6 bases). Germline V lookup: CDR1 SGHRS, CDR2 YFSETQ. V was cut by 0 bases and J by 9 bases, with 16 bases left in between. The length of the CDR3 is 16 residues. CDR3 coding DNA: TGCGCCAGCAGCTTGGTTTTTACAGGGATTGGTTCACCCCTCCACTTT. Translation: CASSLVFTGIGSPLHF.

A single count supports this clone. The chain has TRBV5-1 and TRBJ1-2, with TRBD1 matching 7 bases. Germline V gene sequence: CDR1 SGHRS, CDR2 YFSETQ. V gave up 3 bases and J gave up 6 bases; unmatched junction bases: 2. CDR3 length: 12 amino acids. The CDR3 sequence: CASSWDSDGYTF. The CDR3, as DNA: TGCGCCAGCAGCTGGGACAGCGATGGCTACACCTTC.

This rearrangement joins TRBV6-5 to TRBJ2-7; TRBD1 is a possible D gene (6 bases). The CDR3 sequence is 12 residues long. V lost 7 bases and J lost 4, with 11 bases in between. The germline V gene has CDR1 MNHEY and CDR2 SVGAGI. CDR3 in amino acids: CASTNTGYEQYF. Here the CDR3 DNA reads TGTGCCAGCACCAACACAGGGTACGAGCAGTACTTC.